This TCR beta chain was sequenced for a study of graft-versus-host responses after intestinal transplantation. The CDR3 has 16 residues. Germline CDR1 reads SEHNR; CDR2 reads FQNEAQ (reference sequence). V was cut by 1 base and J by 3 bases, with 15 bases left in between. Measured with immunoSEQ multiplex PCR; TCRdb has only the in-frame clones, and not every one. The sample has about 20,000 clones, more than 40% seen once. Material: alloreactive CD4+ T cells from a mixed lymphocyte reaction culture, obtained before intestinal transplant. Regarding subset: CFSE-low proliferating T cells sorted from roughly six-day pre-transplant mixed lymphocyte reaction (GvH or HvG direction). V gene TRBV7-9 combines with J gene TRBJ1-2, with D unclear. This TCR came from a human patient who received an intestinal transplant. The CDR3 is CASSLGAGLQDYGYTF. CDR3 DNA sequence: TGTGCCAGCAGCTTAGGGGCAGGCCTCCAAGACTATGGCTACACCTTC.